This TCR beta chain appears in the sequencing data of a study of blood T cell repertoires in COVID-19. Whole-study context: Specimens from acute and convalescent COVID-19 originated in the United States, Italy and Spain. T cells, B-cell-depleted T cells, or PBMCs provided the cDNA or gDNA that served as material.

Self-reported history from a screening survey and questionnaire set each donor's cohort. Sequenced by immunoSEQ multiplex PCR; TCRdb stores in-frame clones only, minus some. In the table there are approximately 200,000 clones, 80% to 90% of which are singletons. This CDR3 spans 12 amino acids. Germline V lookup: CDR1 GTSNPN, CDR2 SVGIG (reference sequence). V shed 2 bases and J shed 5 bases, with 7 bases lying between them. The TCR comes from a woman in her 30s who had been exposed to COVID-19. The chain links TRBV30 to TRBJ1-3; D ambiguous. The sequenced sample was PBMCs or T cells enriched from blood (not recorded which). The CDR3 loop reads CAWSNSRNTIYF. As DNA, the CDR3 is TGTGCCTGGAGTAACAGCCGAAACACCATATATTTT.